Listed below are T cell receptor beta chains from one sample, sequenced in a study of blood T cell repertoires in COVID-19. Generated by immunoSEQ multiplex PCR, the TCRdb table keeps only in-frame clones and is missing some. The sample holds 200,000 to 300,000 clones; 86% are singletons and the top ten take 1.5% to 2%. Sequencing was carried out using peripheral blood. The receptors were gathered from a woman aged 60-75 years who had recovered from COVID-19. CDR3s include the opening cysteine and the closing phenylalanine or tryptophan. Clone size is given for some rows only: seen once, a few or many times, or a class if the clone is expanded.

CDR3aa: CASSLGPGEETQYF
abundance: NA
len: 14
v_gene: TRBV5-1

CDR3aa: CASSQGAMALDTQYF
abundance: once
len: 15
v_gene: TRBV4-3

CDR3aa: CAITKGIGGWTEAFF
abundance: NA
len: 15
v_gene: TRBV10-3

CDR3aa: CATSRDPGQEDNEQFF
abundance: few
len: 16
v_gene: TRBV15

CDR3aa: CASSPGGSSYNEQFF
abundance: NA
len: 15
v_gene: TRBV18

CDR3aa: CASSFGGSGYTF
abundance: NA
len: 12
v_gene: TRBV12-3/TRBV12-4

CDR3aa: CSVEPAGDRGLDEQFF
abundance: NA
len: 16
v_gene: TRBV29-1

CDR3aa: CASSPYRGPQHF
abundance: once
len: 12
v_gene: TRBV6-5

CDR3aa: CASSFLAGGNQETQYF
abundance: NA
len: 16
v_gene: TRBV5-1

CDR3aa: CASGAGTTQYF
abundance: NA
len: 11
v_gene: TRBV5-8

CDR3aa: CASTIRDTYYEQYF
abundance: NA
len: 14
v_gene: TRBV5-8

CDR3aa: CASSDGTGALQPQHF
abundance: NA
len: 15
v_gene: TRBV5-1

CDR3aa: CASSHSRGFVQPQHF
abundance: NA
len: 15
v_gene: TRBV28

CDR3aa: CATRDEGKANTEAFF
abundance: NA
len: 15
v_gene: TRBV10-3

CDR3aa: CASSEEAGDLYNEQFF
abundance: once
len: 16
v_gene: TRBV6-1

CDR3aa: CSVWGQTNYGYTF
abundance: NA
len: 13
v_gene: TRBV29-1

CDR3aa: CASSSHGGHEQFF
abundance: NA
len: 13
v_gene: TRBV6-6

CDR3aa: CASSLYEETQYF
abundance: NA
len: 12
v_gene: TRBV5-6

CDR3aa: CAIKGIRSYEQYF
abundance: NA
len: 13
v_gene: TRBV10-3

CDR3aa: CASSRGTGGENTIYF
abundance: NA
len: 15
v_gene: TRBV5-1

CDR3aa: CASSLAQGLAGATDTQYF
abundance: NA
len: 18
v_gene: TRBV7-9

CDR3aa: CASSTTAGGNEKLFF
abundance: NA
len: 15
v_gene: TRBV18

CDR3aa: CSVEDWRGAFF
abundance: NA
len: 11
v_gene: TRBV29-1

CDR3aa: CASSPATGYQPQHF
abundance: NA
len: 14
v_gene: TRBV7-8

CDR3aa: CASSTREGPYEQYF
abundance: NA
len: 14
v_gene: TRBV6-5

CDR3aa: CASSLGTWGDDEAFF
abundance: NA
len: 15
v_gene: TRBV5-1

CDR3aa: CASSRPGVNYGYTF
abundance: NA
len: 14
v_gene: TRBV5-6

CDR3aa: CASSPIRQGTSTEAFF
abundance: many
len: 16
v_gene: TRBV7-6

CDR3aa: CASSFRPGVAEKLFF
abundance: NA
len: 15
v_gene: TRBV3-1/TRBV3-2

CDR3aa: CASRPAGGGLSYNEQFF
abundance: NA
len: 17
v_gene: TRBV4-2

CDR3aa: CASGRSLGLGSYNEQFF
abundance: few
len: 17
v_gene: TRBV5-1

CDR3aa: CASSYVTGPNSPLHF
abundance: NA
len: 15
v_gene: TRBV6-5

CDR3aa: CASSYSLWTAGGYTF
abundance: NA
len: 15
v_gene: TRBV6-2/TRBV6-3

CDR3aa: CASSLQNTQYF
abundance: NA
len: 11
v_gene: TRBV7-2

CDR3aa: CASSLSGPGQFF
abundance: NA
len: 12
v_gene: TRBV28

CDR3aa: CASSLQGVQYF
abundance: NA
len: 11
v_gene: TRBV3-1/TRBV3-2

CDR3aa: CASSSGLAGSQGDTQYF
abundance: NA
len: 17
v_gene: TRBV7-3

CDR3aa: CASSWTATGNTIYF
abundance: NA
len: 14
v_gene: TRBV6-2/TRBV6-3

CDR3aa: CASSIIRGQGNEKLFF
abundance: NA
len: 16
v_gene: TRBV19

CDR3aa: CASSQDWGGRETQYF
abundance: NA
len: 15
v_gene: TRBV3-1/TRBV3-2

CDR3aa: CASSLTLSRGASSYNEQFF
abundance: NA
len: 19
v_gene: TRBV7-2

CDR3aa: CASSTGGQGPAGELFF
abundance: NA
len: 16
v_gene: TRBV7-3

CDR3aa: CATSDPGLFYGYTF
abundance: NA
len: 14
v_gene: TRBV24-1

CDR3aa: CASNFVRGAVNTEAFF
abundance: NA
len: 16
v_gene: TRBV7-2

CDR3aa: CASSSGTGREYEQYF
abundance: NA
len: 15
v_gene: TRBV7-9

CDR3aa: CASSQVWTSTDTQYF
abundance: NA
len: 15
v_gene: TRBV4-3

CDR3aa: CASRAQYNEQFF
abundance: once
len: 12
v_gene: TRBV27

CDR3aa: CASSTRGQVYGYTF
abundance: NA
len: 14
v_gene: TRBV4-2

CDR3aa: CASSFRLVGGYTDTQYF
abundance: NA
len: 17
v_gene: TRBV5-1

CDR3aa: CAIGASGGVYEQYF
abundance: NA
len: 14
v_gene: TRBV10-3

CDR3aa: CASSQDDRVGSPLHF
abundance: NA
len: 15
v_gene: TRBV4-3

CDR3aa: CATSRSRTGTGNQQYF
abundance: few
len: 16
v_gene: TRBV15

CDR3aa: CASSKSEGGYGYTF
abundance: many
len: 14
v_gene: TRBV27